One sample yielded the 2 T cell receptor beta chains listed below, sequenced in a study of cytotoxic CD8 clonotypes in ibrutinib-treated CLL. Measured with immunoSEQ multiplex PCR; TCRdb has only the in-frame clones, and not every one. This repertoire shows 25,000 to 30,000 clones, over 75% found once; its top ten account for more than 6.5%. Sequenced material: PBMCs, taken after 24 months of ibrutinib treatment. The origin of the receptors is a human donor with chronic lymphocytic leukemia.

This clone was recorded a few times. V usage is TRBV7-3 and J usage is TRBJ1-1; D might be TRBD1 (6 bases). This CDR3 contains 16 residues. Trimming removed 5 bases from V and 3 bases from J, with 19 bases in between. Germline values: CDR1 SGHTA, CDR2 FQGTGA. CDR3 sequence reads: CASSPVGGPRDTEAFF. For the CDR3, the DNA is TGTGCCAGCAGCCCCGTGGGGGGGCCCCGAGACACTGAAGCTTTCTTT. The full variable domain, its missing parts supplied by reference TRBV7-3 and TRBJ1-1, is GAGVSQTPSNKVTEKGKYVELRCDPISGHTALYWYRQSLGQGPEFLIYFQGTGAADDSGLPNDRFFAVRPEGSVSTLKIQRTERGDSAVYLCASSPVGGPRDTEAFFGQGTRLTVV.

The gene calls are TRBV2 and TRBJ1-3; D unclear. The CDR3 contains 15 residues. The germline CDR1 and CDR2 sequences are SNHLY and FYNNEI. V was cut by 4 bases and J by 0 bases, with 10 bases left in between. This CDR3 reads CASSGAGGSGNTIYF. CDR3 nucleotide sequence: TGTGCCAGCAGTGGCGCCGGAGGCTCTGGAAACACCATATATTTT.